These 3 T cell receptor beta chains were sequenced from one sample in a study of blood T cell repertoires in COVID-19. The method was immunoSEQ multiplex PCR; TCRdb's version includes in-frame clones alone and lacks a portion of them. The sample records 150,000 to 200,000 clones, approximately 85% being singletons. The sequencing input was PBMCs or T cells enriched from blood (not recorded which). The receptors here all came from a young woman who had recovered from COVID-19.

The chain has TRBV7-2 and TRBJ1-2; the match to TRBD1 covers 8 bases. The CDR3 runs to 13 residues. The junction had 4 bases not matched to a gene; V was cut back by 5 bases and J by 5 bases. Germline lookup yields CDR1 SGHTA and CDR2 FQGNSA. Here the CDR3 reads CASSPGGGYGYTF. The CDR3 nucleotides read TGTGCCAGCAGCCCAGGGGGCGGATATGGCTACACCTTC.

The V call is TRBV30, the J call TRBJ2-7; D is possibly TRBD1 (5 bases). Germline CDR1 is GTSNPN and CDR2 is SVGIG (reference sequence). This CDR3 contains 15 residues. Trimming left V 0 bases short and J 2 bases short, with 14 bases between. Here the CDR3 reads CAWSVSKGDAYEQYF. CDR3 DNA: TGTGCCTGGAGTGTTTCAAAAGGGGATGCCTACGAGCAGTACTTC.

This chain joins TRBV9 and TRBJ2-2, with a weak D call TRBD2 (7 bases). The CDR3 totals 17 residues. Germline CDR1 SGDLS, CDR2 YYNGEE. Trimming removed 4 bases from V and 3 bases from J, with 19 bases in between. The CDR3 reads CASSIRTGGVDTGELFF. The CDR3 DNA sequence: TGTGCCAGCAGCATCAGGACGGGGGGCGTGGACACCGGGGAGCTGTTTTTT.